The 5 T cell receptor beta chains below come from one sample, sequenced in a study of radiotherapy plus CTLA-4 blockade in lung cancer. Generated by immunoSEQ multiplex PCR, the TCRdb table keeps only in-frame clones and is missing some. The profile shows 120,000 or so clones, just under 90% of them singletons. Sequenced here: peripheral blood, sampled from a patient treated with radiotherapy plus ipilimumab. These receptors were taken from a human donor with non-small cell lung cancer that progressed on radiotherapy plus ipilimumab.

The chain joins TRBV2 to TRBJ1-2, with no clear D. CDR1 is SNHLY and CDR2 is FYNNEI in the germline V gene. The ends were cut back, 7 bases at V and 1 base at J, with 10 bases in the middle. This CDR3 is 13 amino acids long. The CDR3 coding sequence is TGTGCCAGCACAGCAACATATAACTATGGCTACACCTTC. Amino acids: CASTATYNYGYTF.

The chain has TRBV18 and TRBJ1-2, with D possibly being TRBD1 (6 bases). Germline V gene sequence: CDR1 KGHSH, CDR2 LQKENI. Trimming removed 1 base at V and 4 bases at J, with 13 bases between. The CDR3 length is 15 residues. CDR3 protein: CASSPQTGTSYGYTF. The CDR3 nucleotides are TGTGCCAGCTCACCACAAACAGGGACATCCTATGGCTACACCTTC.

The rearrangement uses TRBV6-5 and TRBJ1-5; the D is unclear. The V and J ends lost 2 bases and 4 bases respectively, with 12 bases between them. The germline V gene has CDR1 MNHEY and CDR2 SVGAGI. This CDR3 has 15 amino acids. CDR3: CASSYGGMRNQPQHF. The CDR3 nucleotides read TGTGCCAGCAGTTACGGCGGGATGAGGAATCAGCCCCAGCATTTT.

The J gene is TRBJ1-1, the V gene TRBV27, with D possibly being TRBD1 (6 bases). Trimming stripped 3 bases from V and 9 bases from J, with 14 bases between. The V gene's germline CDR1 is MNHEY and CDR2 SMNVEV (reference sequence). This CDR3 has 13 amino acids. CDR3 in amino acids: CASSFPGTTQAFF. The CDR3 DNA reads as TGTGCCAGCAGTTTCCCCGGGACAACACAAGCTTTCTTT.

The rearrangement links TRBV7-9 to TRBJ1-4; TRBD1 agrees at 8 bases. Trimming cost V 1 base and J 4 bases; bases outside gene matches: 11. Looked up from germline, CDR1 is SEHNR and CDR2 is FQNEAQ (reference sequence). This CDR3 region has 18 residues. This chain's CDR3 is CASSLVTGLGTGNEKLFF. In DNA, the CDR3 is TGTGCCAGCAGCTTAGTAACGGGGCTGGGGACAGGTAATGAAAAACTGTTTTTT.